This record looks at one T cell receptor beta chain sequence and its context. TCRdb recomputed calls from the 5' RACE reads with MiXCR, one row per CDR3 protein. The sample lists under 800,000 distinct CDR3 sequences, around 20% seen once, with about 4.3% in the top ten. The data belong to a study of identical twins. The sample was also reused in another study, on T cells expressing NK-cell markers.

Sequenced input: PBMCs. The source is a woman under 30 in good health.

The CDR3 coding sequence is TGTGCCAGCAGCCCGAACTCCTATAATTCACCCCTCCACTTT. It is translated as CASSPNSYNSPLHF. The V and J genes are TRBV2 and TRBJ1-6; D gene uncertain. The germline V and J ends were trimmed by 6 bases and 0 bases, with 6 bases remaining between them. The CDR3 has 14 residues. CDR1 is SNHLY, CDR2 FYNNEI, per germline.